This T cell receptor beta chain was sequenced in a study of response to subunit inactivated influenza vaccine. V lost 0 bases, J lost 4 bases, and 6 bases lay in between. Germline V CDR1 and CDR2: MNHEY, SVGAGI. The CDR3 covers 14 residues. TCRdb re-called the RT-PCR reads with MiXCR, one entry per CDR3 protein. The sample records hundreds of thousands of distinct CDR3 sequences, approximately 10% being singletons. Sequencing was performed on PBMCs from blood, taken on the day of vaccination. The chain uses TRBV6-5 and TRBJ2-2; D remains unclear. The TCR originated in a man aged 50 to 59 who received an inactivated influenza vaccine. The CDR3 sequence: CASSYSPITGELFF. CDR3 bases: TGTGCCAGCAGTTACTCCCCAATCACCGGGGAGCTGTTTTTT.